These T cell receptor beta chains were read from a single sample in a study of CD8+ T cells in alopecia areata. Assay: immunoSEQ multiplex PCR; the TCRdb copy retains only in-frame clones and omits some. The profile covers roughly 150,000 clones, with around 87% appearing a single time and roughly 16% taken by the ten largest. The sample in question was CD8+ T cells sorted from blood, obtained at week 0. These receptors were taken from a human donor with alopecia areata. The CDR3 runs from the conserved cysteine through the conserved F or W. The order of the fields is D gene, clone size, J gene, V gene, CDR3 DNA, CDR3 protein. The D gene is left open where the match is weak. Size tells how often a clone was seen (once, few, many) or the class of an expanded clone, and some rows leave it out.

d_gene: TRBD1
abundance: .
j_gene: TRBJ2-7
v_gene: TRBV7-8
CDR3nt: TGTGCCAGCAGCCCCGGACAGGGGCCCTCCTACGAGCAGTACTTC
CDR3aa: CASSPGQGPSYEQYF

d_gene: TRBD1
abundance: .
j_gene: TRBJ1-2
v_gene: TRBV5-4
CDR3nt: TGTGCCAGCAGCTTGGAGACAGGGGGCCGGGGCTACACCTTC
CDR3aa: CASSLETGGRGYTF

d_gene: TRBD2
abundance: .
j_gene: TRBJ2-1
v_gene: TRBV29-1
CDR3nt: TGCAGCGTCTCACCCACTAGCGGGGGGTTTAATGAGCAGTTCTTC
CDR3aa: CSVSPTSGGFNEQFF

d_gene: .
abundance: .
j_gene: TRBJ2-7
v_gene: TRBV7-9
CDR3nt: TGTGCCAGCAGCCGACAGGACGACGAGCAGTACTTC
CDR3aa: CASSRQDDEQYF

d_gene: .
abundance: .
j_gene: TRBJ1-6
v_gene: TRBV19
CDR3nt: TGTGCCAGTACCCCCTCCGGCCAGGGGCTTCGATACTATAATTCACCCCTCCACTTT
CDR3aa: CASTPSGQGLRYYNSPLHF

d_gene: .
abundance: .
j_gene: TRBJ2-1
v_gene: TRBV5-4
CDR3nt: TGTGCCAGCAGCTTCCTCAATCGGAATGAGCAGTTCTTC
CDR3aa: CASSFLNRNEQFF

d_gene: .
abundance: .
j_gene: TRBJ1-3
v_gene: TRBV19
CDR3nt: TGTGCCAGTACCGCGGGGGGGACTGGAAACACCATATATTTT
CDR3aa: CASTAGGTGNTIYF

d_gene: .
abundance: .
j_gene: TRBJ1-1
v_gene: TRBV6-5
CDR3nt: TGTGCCAGCAGTCGATCGGGGGAAGGTGAAGCTTTCTTT
CDR3aa: CASSRSGEGEAFF

d_gene: .
abundance: .
j_gene: TRBJ2-1
v_gene: TRBV6-6
CDR3nt: TGTGCCAGCAGTTACATCCACAATGAGCAGTTCTTC
CDR3aa: CASSYIHNEQFF

d_gene: TRBD2
abundance: .
j_gene: TRBJ2-5
v_gene: TRBV9
CDR3nt: TGTGCCAGCAGCGAACTAGCGGGAGGGTACCAAGAGACCCAGTACTTC
CDR3aa: CASSELAGGYQETQYF

d_gene: .
abundance: .
j_gene: TRBJ2-3
v_gene: TRBV5-1
CDR3nt: TGCGCCAGCAGTGCCTTAGGAGGGCGAACCACAGATACGCAGTATTTT
CDR3aa: CASSALGGRTTDTQYF

d_gene: .
abundance: once
j_gene: TRBJ2-3
v_gene: TRBV4-2
CDR3nt: TGTGCCAGCAGCCAAGTCGGCGGGGCAGATACGCAGTATTTT
CDR3aa: CASSQVGGADTQYF

d_gene: .
abundance: .
j_gene: TRBJ2-5
v_gene: TRBV28
CDR3nt: TGTGCCAGCAGTTTAATGCAGATTCAAGAGACCCAGTACTTC
CDR3aa: CASSLMQIQETQYF

d_gene: .
abundance: .
j_gene: TRBJ2-3
v_gene: TRBV29-1
CDR3nt: TGCAGCGTTGTGACAGGTTTCTCAGATACGCAGTATTTT
CDR3aa: CSVVTGFSDTQYF

d_gene: .
abundance: .
j_gene: TRBJ2-7
v_gene: TRBV28
CDR3nt: TGTGCCAGCAGCTCAAACTCCTACGAGCAGTACTTC
CDR3aa: CASSSNSYEQYF

d_gene: .
abundance: once
j_gene: TRBJ1-2
v_gene: TRBV28
CDR3nt: TGTGCCAGCAGTCTAGGACACCTCTATGGCTACACCTTC
CDR3aa: CASSLGHLYGYTF

d_gene: TRBD1
abundance: .
j_gene: TRBJ1-4
v_gene: TRBV5-6
CDR3nt: TGTGCCAGCAGCCCGAGGAAGGGACAGTCTAATGAAAAACTGTTTTTT
CDR3aa: CASSPRKGQSNEKLFF

d_gene: TRBD1
abundance: once
j_gene: TRBJ2-1
v_gene: TRBV6-6
CDR3nt: TGTGCCAGCAGTTTACAGGGGACCTACAATGAGCAGTTCTTC
CDR3aa: CASSLQGTYNEQFF

d_gene: TRBD2
abundance: .
j_gene: TRBJ2-7
v_gene: TRBV27
CDR3nt: TGTGCCAGCAGTTTACCAACGACTAGCGGGAGATTCTACGAGCAGTACTTC
CDR3aa: CASSLPTTSGRFYEQYF

d_gene: TRBD1
abundance: .
j_gene: TRBJ2-7
v_gene: TRBV6-1
CDR3nt: TGTGCCAGCAGTGAATGGACAGGGGCCTACGAGCAGTACTTC
CDR3aa: CASSEWTGAYEQYF

d_gene: .
abundance: .
j_gene: TRBJ1-1
v_gene: TRBV19
CDR3nt: TGTGCCAGTAGTCTCGGGACGGTTAACACTGAAGCTTTCTTT
CDR3aa: CASSLGTVNTEAFF

d_gene: .
abundance: .
j_gene: TRBJ1-4
v_gene: TRBV19
CDR3nt: TGTGCCAGTAGTATAAAATCTGGGCGAGCAACTAATGAAAAACTGTTTTTT
CDR3aa: CASSIKSGRATNEKLFF

d_gene: .
abundance: .
j_gene: TRBJ2-7
v_gene: TRBV5-4
CDR3nt: TGTGCCAGCAGCTTGGAGCCAGGGGCCTACGAGCAGTACTTC
CDR3aa: CASSLEPGAYEQYF

d_gene: .
abundance: once
j_gene: TRBJ2-6
v_gene: TRBV25-1
CDR3nt: TGTGCCAGCAGTGACTGGGAGACTGGGGCCAACGTCCTGACTTTC
CDR3aa: CASSDWETGANVLTF

d_gene: .
abundance: .
j_gene: TRBJ1-1
v_gene: TRBV5-1
CDR3nt: TGCGCCAGCAGCTATGGAACGGGCACTGAAGCTTTCTTT
CDR3aa: CASSYGTGTEAFF

d_gene: TRBD2
abundance: .
j_gene: TRBJ2-1
v_gene: TRBV5-1
CDR3nt: TGCGCCAGCAGCCCCACGGGACTAGCGTATGGGAATGAGCAGTTCTTC
CDR3aa: CASSPTGLAYGNEQFF

d_gene: TRBD2
abundance: .
j_gene: TRBJ2-3
v_gene: TRBV19
CDR3nt: TGTGCCAGTAGTACAATCGGGGGGGCAGATACGCAGTATTTT
CDR3aa: CASSTIGGADTQYF

d_gene: .
abundance: .
j_gene: TRBJ2-1
v_gene: TRBV15
CDR3nt: TGTGCCACCAGCAGAGTGAGGGGCGGTAATGAGCAGTTCTTC
CDR3aa: CATSRVRGGNEQFF

d_gene: .
abundance: .
j_gene: TRBJ2-7
v_gene: TRBV6-1
CDR3nt: TGTGCCAGCAGTGAAGTCCCCAACAGGGAGGTCGTGGGCGAGCAGTACTTC
CDR3aa: CASSEVPNREVVGEQYF

d_gene: .
abundance: .
j_gene: TRBJ2-6
v_gene: TRBV7-2
CDR3nt: TGTGCCAGCAGCTTAGCGGTCCCATCTGGGGCCAACGTCCTGACTTTC
CDR3aa: CASSLAVPSGANVLTF

d_gene: TRBD2
abundance: .
j_gene: TRBJ2-3
v_gene: TRBV7-8
CDR3nt: TGTGCCAGCAGCTTATTCCCTAGCGGGAGGCGCACAGATACGCAGTATTTT
CDR3aa: CASSLFPSGRRTDTQYF

d_gene: TRBD1
abundance: .
j_gene: TRBJ2-5
v_gene: TRBV5-1
CDR3nt: TGCGCCAGCAGCCCAGGGACAGGGTCCGAGATCCAGTACTTC
CDR3aa: CASSPGTGSEIQYF

d_gene: TRBD1
abundance: .
j_gene: TRBJ1-2
v_gene: TRBV19
CDR3nt: TGTGCCAGTTACAGTACCGGGACAGGGAACTATGGCTACACCTTC
CDR3aa: CASYSTGTGNYGYTF

d_gene: .
abundance: .
j_gene: TRBJ2-7
v_gene: TRBV5-4
CDR3nt: TGTGCCAGCAGCAGGACCCCCGCGGACCTCGGGCAGTACTTC
CDR3aa: CASSRTPADLGQYF

d_gene: TRBD2
abundance: .
j_gene: TRBJ2-7
v_gene: TRBV6-6
CDR3nt: TGTGCCAGCAGTGAGGGACTAGCGGGAGACGAGCAGTACTTC
CDR3aa: CASSEGLAGDEQYF